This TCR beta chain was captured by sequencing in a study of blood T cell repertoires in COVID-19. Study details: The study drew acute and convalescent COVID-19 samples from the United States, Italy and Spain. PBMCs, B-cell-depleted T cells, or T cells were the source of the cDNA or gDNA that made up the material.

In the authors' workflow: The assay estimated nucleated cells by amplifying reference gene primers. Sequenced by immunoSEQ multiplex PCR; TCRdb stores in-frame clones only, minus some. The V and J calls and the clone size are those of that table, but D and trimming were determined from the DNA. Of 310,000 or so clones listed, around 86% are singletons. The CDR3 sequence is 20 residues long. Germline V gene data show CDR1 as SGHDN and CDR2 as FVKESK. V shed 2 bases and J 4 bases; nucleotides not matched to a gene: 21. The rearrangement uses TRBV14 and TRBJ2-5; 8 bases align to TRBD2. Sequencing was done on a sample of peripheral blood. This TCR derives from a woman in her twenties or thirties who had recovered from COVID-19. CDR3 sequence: CASSQHPLLAEDLPLETQYF. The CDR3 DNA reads TGTGCCAGCAGCCAACACCCCTTACTAGCGGAAGACCTCCCCCTAGAGACCCAGTACTTC.